These 29 T cell receptor beta chains originate from one sample sequenced in a study of molecular identifiers for immune sequencing clone quantification (dated by TCRdb to the late 2010s). Library preparation used PCR. The sequencer listed for this sample is Illumina HiSeq 4000. TCRdb trimmed the raw reads at Q25, called clones with MiXCR and kept productive beta chains. Identical CDR3 protein sequences are pooled into one entry, listed with their most common genes and DNA. The sample table contains tens of thousands of distinct CDR3 sequences; only one count was recorded for almost 25% of them. Under 2% of the sample is taken by the ten largest. Sequenced input: naive CD8+ T cells from blood, with Jurkat cell RNA spiked in. According to the study, the label for this sample's cell subset or site signals: FACS-sorted CD8+CD4-CCR7+CD45RA+ naive T cells. The origin of the receptors is a human donor in good health. Some libraries in this study had Jurkat cell RNA spiked in.

There are many counts of this clonotype. The chain combines TRBV5-8 with TRBJ2-7, with D maybe TRBD1 (5 bases). This CDR3 is built from 17 residues. V was pared by 0 bases and J by 4 bases, with 20 bases between. Germline values: CDR1 SGHTS, CDR2 YDEGEE. Here the CDR3 reads CASSLGPGNSPSYEQYF. The CDR3 coding sequence is TGTGCCAGCAGCTTGGGTCCAGGGAATAGCCCCTCGTACGAGCAGTACTTC.

In its sample, this clonotype was seen many times. The V call is TRBV4-1, the J call TRBJ1-5; the D is unclear. The CDR3 runs to 15 residues. Deletions cut 0 bases from V and 0 bases from J, with 6 bases between. Germline assignment: CDR1 MGHRA and CDR2 YSYEKL. The CDR3 is CASSQETISNQPQHF. CDR3 nucleotide sequence: TGCGCCAGCAGCCAAGAAACGATTAGCAATCAGCCCCAGCATTTT.

The chain carries TRBV7-2 and TRBJ1-2, with 8 bases identical to TRBD1. The CDR3 length is 15 residues. Germline CDR1 and CDR2: SGHTA and FQGNSA. Unmatched junction bases numbered 6, after V lost 4 bases and J lost 2 bases. The CDR3 loop is CASSSRQGSNYGYTF. The CDR3 nucleotides are TGTGCCAGCAGCTCCAGACAGGGGTCCAACTATGGCTACACCTTC. Together with reference TRBV7-2 and TRBJ1-2, the CDR3 gives the full variable domain: GAGVSQSPSNKVTEKGKDVELRCDPISGHTALYWYRQSLGQGLEFLIYFQGNSAPDKSGLPSDRFSAERTGGSVSTLTIQRTQQEDSAVYLCASSSRQGSNYGYTFGSGTRLTVV.

In this sample, this clonotype turned up a few times. V is TRBV20-1 and J is TRBJ2-3; D might be TRBD1 or TRBD2, each matching 5 bases. Trimming shortened V by 5 bases and J by 5 bases, and 14 bases separated the two germline ends. Germline V gene lookup returns CDR1 DFQATT and CDR2 SNEGSKA (reference sequence). The CDR3 has 13 residues. In nucleotides, the CDR3 is TGCAGTGCTCCCCGGGGCCTAGGAGATACGCAGTATTTT. Translating it yields CSAPRGLGDTQYF.

With regard to this clonotype: This could be a read error, since a much larger clone is one nucleotide away. The V and J genes are TRBV29-1 and TRBJ2-2; D is uncertain. The CDR3 runs to 14 residues. Germline V gives CDR1 SQVTM, CDR2 ANQGSEA. The CDR3 spells CSVELPQNAGELFF. As DNA, the CDR3 is TGCAGCGTTGAACTCCCACAGAACGCCGGGGAGCTGTTTTTT.

This clonotype was detected ten times or more. The chain joins TRBV5-1 to TRBJ2-7; the D is unclear. The V gene lost 0 bases and the J gene lost 5 bases, with 9 bases spanning the gap. The CDR3 sequence is 13 residues long. Germline assignment: CDR1 SGHRS and CDR2 YFSETQ. The chain's CDR3 is CASSLGDRHEQYF. The CDR3, as DNA: TGCGCCAGCAGCTTGGGGGATAGGCACGAGCAGTACTTC.

The sample holds many counts of this clonotype. The chain recombines TRBV25-1 with TRBJ2-7; D not certain. This CDR3 comprises 14 residues. CDR1 is MGHDK, CDR2 SYGVNS, per germline. V was pared by 4 bases and J by 6 bases, with 16 bases between. The CDR3, as DNA: TGTGCCAGCAGTGCCACCCCCCTACGAGGCGAGCAGTACTTC. Its protein product is CASSATPLRGEQYF.

This clonotype was counted at least ten times. The genes are TRBV20-1 and TRBJ2-5; 9 bases map to TRBD1. The CDR3 length is 13 residues. V trimming: 6 bases; J trimming: 4 bases; junction bases outside the gene matches: 6. The V gene's germline CDR1 is DFQATT and CDR2 SNEGSKA (reference sequence). The chain's CDR3 is CSARTGAGETQYF. The DNA of the CDR3 is TGCAGTGCCCGGACAGGGGCAGGAGAGACCCAGTACTTC.

In its sample, this clonotype was seen many times. The rearrangement links TRBV3-1 to TRBJ1-5; D is uncertain. Germline V gene sequence: CDR1 LGHDT, CDR2 YNNKEL (reference sequence). The CDR3 is 15 amino acids. Trimming removed 4 bases at V and 2 bases at J, with 12 bases between. The CDR3 protein is CASSPTNSRNQPQHF. DNA for the CDR3: TGTGCCAGCAGCCCAACCAACAGCCGCAATCAGCCCCAGCATTTT.

This clonotype was seen a single time. Given a much more abundant clone one base away, this may be a read error. The chain has TRBV7-9 and TRBJ2-5, with 11 bases that match TRBD2. The CDR3 runs to 15 residues. Germline CDR1 SEHNR, CDR2 FQNEAQ (reference sequence). CDR3 residues: CASSLSGGAAEPQYF. The DNA for the CDR3 is TGTGCCAGCAGCCTTAGCGGGGGGGCCGCAGAGCCCCAGTACTTC.

The chain links TRBV12-3 or TRBV12-4 to TRBJ2-3; 8 nucleotides match TRBD1. The CDR3 is 15 amino acids. The V and J ends lost 4 bases and 5 bases, in that order; junction bases with no gene match: 8. Here the CDR3 DNA reads TGTGCCAGCAGTTATTTTCAGGGGGCTGGAGATACGCAGTATTTT. The encoded protein is CASSYFQGAGDTQYF.

This rearrangement joins TRBV6-6 to TRBJ2-1; TRBD2 matches 11 bases. Trimming at V came to 2 bases and at J to 0 bases, leaving 6 bases not matched to a gene. The CDR3 is 18 residues long. The germline gives CDR1 MNHNY, CDR2 SVGAGI (reference sequence). The CDR3 is CASSYLAGGADSYNEQFF. The CDR3 DNA reads TGTGCCAGCAGTTACCTAGCGGGAGGCGCCGACTCCTACAATGAGCAGTTCTTC.

Regarding this clonotype: With a much larger clone just one base away, this may be a read error. The rearrangement links TRBV28 to TRBJ2-5, with 7 bases identical to TRBD1. Germline V lookup: CDR1 MDHEN, CDR2 SYDVKM. The junction had 10 bases not matched to a gene; V was cut back by 8 bases and J by 1 base. The CDR3 totals 15 residues. CDR3 sequence: CASCGGQQPQETQYF. CDR3 DNA: TGTGCCAGCTGTGGGGGACAGCAACCCCAAGAGACCCAGTACTTC. The full variable domain, its missing parts supplied by reference TRBV28 and TRBJ2-5, is DVKVTQSSRYLVKRTGEKVFLECVQDMDHENMFWYRQDPGLGLRLIYFSYDVKMKEKGDIPEGYSVSREKKERFSLILESASTNQTSMYLCASCGGQQPQETQYFGPGTRLLVL.

Ten or more counts support this clonotype. The rearrangement joins TRBV29-1 to TRBJ2-1; perhaps TRBD2 as D (5 bases). The V end was cut by 3 bases, the J end by 9 bases, with 15 bases between. CDR3 length equals 13 residues. Germline CDR1 is SQVTM and CDR2 is ANQGSEA. The CDR3 spells CSVDPSRAGEQFF. The CDR3 bases are TGCAGCGTTGATCCCAGCCGGGCGGGTGAGCAGTTCTTC.

In its sample, this clonotype was seen many times. V is TRBV5-6 and J is TRBJ1-1; D remains unclear. The germline V gene encodes CDR1 SGHDT and CDR2 YYEEEE. V was trimmed by 5 bases and J by 4 bases, leaving 12 bases between them. This CDR3 is 13 amino acids long. For the CDR3, the DNA is TGTGCCAGCAGTTTAGACGGTAGCACTGAAGCTTTCTTT. Its translation: CASSLDGSTEAFF.

This clonotype was recorded at least ten times. This chain uses TRBV28 with TRBJ2-2, with D unclear. Germline V gene sequence: CDR1 MDHEN, CDR2 SYDVKM. This CDR3 has 17 residues. Deletions cut 9 bases from V and 0 bases from J, with 20 bases between. In nucleotides, the CDR3 is TGTGCCAGTACCGAGAATAGAAAGAGTTCGAACACCGGGGAGCTGTTTTTT. This gives the protein CASTENRKSSNTGELFF. The entire variable domain, with the rest obtained from reference TRBV28 and TRBJ2-2, is as follows: DVKVTQSSRYLVKRTGEKVFLECVQDMDHENMFWYRQDPGLGLRLIYFSYDVKMKEKGDIPEGYSVSREKKERFSLILESASTNQTSMYLCASTENRKSSNTGELFFGEGSRLTVL.

A note on this clonotype: Germline and junction disagree at one end, which may indicate a read error. This rearrangement joins TRBV27 to TRBJ1-5, with D hard to call. Germline CDR1 reads MNHEY; CDR2 reads SMNVEV (reference sequence). The CDR3 is made up of 13 amino acids. CDR3 bases: TGTGCCAGCGGTAGGGATAGCAATCCGCCCCCGCATTTT. This sequence encodes CASGRDSNPPPHF.

In this sample, this clonotype turned up many times. The chain carries TRBV4-1 and TRBJ1-1; perhaps TRBD1 as D (5 bases). Germline CDR1 MGHRA, CDR2 YSYEKL. CDR3 length: 17 residues. Between the trimmed V and J ends, which lost 0 bases and 1 base, there was a span of 15 bases. This chain's CDR3 is CASSQDSSGKANTEAFF. The CDR3 DNA follows: TGCGCCAGCAGCCAAGACTCTTCAGGGAAAGCGAACACTGAAGCTTTCTTT.

With regard to this clonotype: A much larger clone sits a single nucleotide away, making a read error possible. The gene calls are TRBV7-6 and TRBJ2-7, with D possibly being TRBD2 (5 bases). In germline, CDR1 is SGHVS, CDR2 FNYEAQ. CDR3 length equals 14 residues. V dropped 3 bases and J dropped 2 bases, with 11 bases sitting between them. The CDR3 DNA follows: TGTGCCAGCAGCTTCGGGATAGGGACCTACGAGCAGTACTTC. Translated, it gives CASSFGIGTYEQYF. Looking up the rest from reference TRBV7-6 and TRBJ2-7 gives the full variable domain: GAGVSQSPRYKVTKRGQDVALRCDPISGHVSLYWYRQALGQGPEFLTYFNYEAQQDKSGLPNDRFSAERPEGSISTLTIQRTEQRDSAMYRCASSFGIGTYEQYFGPGTRLTVT.

This clonotype appeared many times. This sequence joins TRBV6-2 or TRBV6-3 and TRBJ1-2; D is perhaps TRBD1 (6 bases). There are 13 residues in the CDR3. Germline assignment: CDR1 MNHEY and CDR2 SVGEGT. Trimming cost V 2 bases and J 10 bases, with 14 bases left between them. Here the CDR3 reads CASSYTGRGTYTF. The CDR3 DNA follows: TGTGCCAGCAGTTACACAGGGAGAGGTACCTACACCTTC.

The sample holds a few counts of this clonotype. DNA for the CDR3: TGCAGTGCTAGAGAACAGTCCTACGAGCAGTACTTC. Translation gives CSAREQSYEQYF. V and J are TRBV20-1 and TRBJ2-7; no clear D gene. The length of the CDR3 is 12 residues. Per the germline V gene, CDR1 is DFQATT and CDR2 is SNEGSKA (reference sequence). Trimming removed 0 bases at V and 1 base at J, with 4 bases between.

This clonotype was detected many times. The chain employs TRBV7-9 and TRBJ2-7, with D perhaps TRBD1 or TRBD2 (5 bases each). V was shortened by 5 bases and J by 5 bases, with 13 bases between the two germline ends. Germline assignment: CDR1 SEHNR and CDR2 FQNEAQ (reference sequence). CDR3 length equals 13 residues. CDR3 region: CASSVGTLNEQYF. CDR3 DNA sequence: TGTGCCAGCAGCGTTGGGACGCTAAACGAGCAGTACTTC. Based on the CDR3 plus reference TRBV7-9 and TRBJ2-7, the full variable domain is DTGVSQNPRHKITKRGQNVTFRCDPISEHNRLYWYRQTLGQGPEFLTYFQNEAQLEKSRLLSDRFSAERPKGSFSTLEIQRTEQGDSAMYLCASSVGTLNEQYFGPGTRLTVT.

This chain links TRBV25-1 with TRBJ2-3; D gene uncertain. Germline assignment: CDR1 MGHDK and CDR2 SYGVNS. The CDR3 runs to 13 residues. V lost 4 bases and J lost 2, with 7 bases in between. The CDR3 sequence is CASSGQDTDTQYF. In DNA form, the CDR3 reads TGTGCCAGCAGTGGGCAGGACACAGATACGCAGTATTTT.

This clonotype occurred many times. The chain carries TRBV3-1 and TRBJ2-2; 7 bases agree with TRBD1. The germline CDR1 and CDR2 sequences are LGHDT and YNNKEL (reference sequence). V lost 1 base and J lost 4; bases outside the gene matches: 9. The CDR3 sequence is 17 residues long. CDR3 in amino acids: CASSQVRDSTSTGELFF. Written as DNA, the CDR3 is TGTGCCAGCAGCCAAGTCCGGGACAGTACCTCCACCGGGGAGCTGTTTTTT.

Details on this clonotype: A read error may explain this, as a much larger clone is one base away. The chain combines TRBV11-2 with TRBJ2-3; D may be TRBD2 (5 bases). Looked up from germline, CDR1 is SGHAT and CDR2 is FQNNGV. The V gene lost 0 bases and the J gene lost 5 bases, with 18 bases spanning the gap. This CDR3 has 17 amino acids. CDR3 sequence reads: CASSLDGPGSYRDTQYF. In nucleotides, the CDR3 is TGTGCCAGCAGCTTAGATGGGCCGGGGTCGTACAGAGATACGCAGTATTTT.

Ten or more counts support this clonotype. The chain joins TRBV9 to TRBJ2-1; 10 nucleotides match TRBD2. This CDR3 has 16 residues. Germline CDR1 and CDR2: SGDLS and YYNGEE. Trimming removed 4 bases from V and 2 bases from J; junction bases left unmatched: 6. DNA of the CDR3: TGTGCCAGCAGCCCCCGAGGGACTAGCGCCTACAATGAGCAGTTCTTC. Residues: CASSPRGTSAYNEQFF.

This clonotype was recorded at least ten times. The chain uses TRBV19 and TRBJ2-7; D perhaps matches TRBD1 (6 bases). V was shortened by 3 bases and J by 0 bases, with 12 bases between the two germline ends. The germline V gene has CDR1 LNHDA and CDR2 SQIVND (reference sequence). There are 15 residues in the CDR3. The CDR3 DNA follows: TGTGCCAGTAGTATGGGGCAGGGGCCCTCCTACGAGCAGTACTTC. This codes for CASSMGQGPSYEQYF.

Details on this clonotype: Being one base from a much bigger clone, this may be a read error. This sequence joins TRBV5-3 and TRBJ1-1; 10 positions match TRBD1. TRBV5-3 is assigned to the ORF class and has an uncertain function. Unmatched junction bases numbered 17, after V lost 8 bases and J lost 10 bases. This CDR3 contains 15 residues. CDR3 sequence reads: CASRTTGTGAKVAFF. CDR3 sequence (DNA): TGTGCCAGCAGGACGACGGGGACAGGGGCGAAAGTAGCTTTCTTT.

This clonotype was counted at least ten times. The V and J genes are TRBV7-6 and TRBJ1-6, with unresolved D. The V gene lost 5 bases and the J gene lost 0 bases, with 14 bases spanning the gap. The CDR3 length is 17 residues. Germline CDR1 reads SGHVS; CDR2 reads FNYEAQ. The CDR3: CASSLLAGGSYNSPLHF. Written as DNA, the CDR3 is TGTGCCAGCAGCCTCCTCGCGGGTGGCTCCTATAATTCACCCCTCCACTTT.